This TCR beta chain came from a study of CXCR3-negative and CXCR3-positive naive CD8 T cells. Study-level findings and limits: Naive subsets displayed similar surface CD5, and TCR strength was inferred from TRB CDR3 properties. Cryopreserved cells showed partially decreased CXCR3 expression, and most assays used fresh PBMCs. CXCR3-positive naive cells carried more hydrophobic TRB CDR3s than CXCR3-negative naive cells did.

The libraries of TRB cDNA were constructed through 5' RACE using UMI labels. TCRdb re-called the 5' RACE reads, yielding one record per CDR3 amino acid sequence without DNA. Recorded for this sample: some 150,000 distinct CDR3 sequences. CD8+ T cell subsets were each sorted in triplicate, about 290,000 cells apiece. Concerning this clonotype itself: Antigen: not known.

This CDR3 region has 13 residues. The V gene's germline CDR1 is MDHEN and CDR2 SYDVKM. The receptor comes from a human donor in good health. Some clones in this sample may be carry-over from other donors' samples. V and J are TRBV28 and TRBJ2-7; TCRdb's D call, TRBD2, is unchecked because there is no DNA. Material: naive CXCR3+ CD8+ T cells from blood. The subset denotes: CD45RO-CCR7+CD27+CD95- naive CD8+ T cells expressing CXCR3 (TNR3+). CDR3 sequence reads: CASSHSLAYEQYF. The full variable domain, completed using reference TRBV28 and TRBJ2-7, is DVKVTQSSRYLVKRTGEKVFLECVQDMDHENMFWYRQDPGLGLRLIYFSYDVKMKEKGDIPEGYSVSREKKERFSLILESASTNQTSMYLCASSHSLAYEQYFGPGTRLTVT.